The 22 T cell receptor beta chains in this list originate from one sample, sequenced in a study of blood T cell repertoires in COVID-19. Data came from immunoSEQ multiplex PCR; TCRdb stores just in-frame clones and leaves some out. The sample holds about 200,000 clones, about 85% seen once. The sequencing sample was made of peripheral blood. The receptors were gathered from a woman between 50 and 59 years old with COVID-19, enrolled during active disease.

This chain connects TRBV3-1 (or the pseudogene TRBV3-2) to TRBJ1-3; 8 nucleotides match TRBD1. CDR3 length: 15 residues. After removal of 6 bases from V and 4 bases from J, the junction contained 8 bases not matched to a gene. CDR1 is LGHDT and CDR2 is YNNKEL in the germline V gene (reference sequence). The CDR3 spells CASSQGQAPGNTIYF. CDR3 DNA sequence: TGTGCCAGCAGTCAGGGACAGGCCCCGGGAAACACCATATATTTT.

The chain couples TRBV11-2 to TRBJ2-2, with D hard to call. Between the trimmed V and J ends, which lost 5 bases and 13 bases, there was a span of 23 bases. CDR1 and CDR2 from the germline V gene are SGHAT and FQNNGV. CDR3 length: 15 residues. The CDR3 DNA follows: TGTGCCAGCAGCGAACCTCGAATAAGGTCCTCGGGGCTGTTTTTT. Its translation: CASSEPRIRSSGLFF.

This clone has more than one count but fewer than ten. V gene TRBV6-4 combines with J gene TRBJ2-1; 7 bases map to TRBD1. CDR3 size: 16 residues. Germline V CDR1 and CDR2: MRHNA, SNTAGT. With V trimmed by 0 bases and J by 4 bases, 6 bases remained unmatched. This CDR3 is CASSDSTGVGYNEQFF. The CDR3 bases are TGTGCCAGCAGTGACTCCACAGGGGTCGGATACAATGAGCAGTTCTTC.

This clone was counted once. The chain uses TRBV10-2 and TRBJ2-5; 7 bases agree with TRBD1. This CDR3 spans 21 amino acids. J gave up 2 bases and V 0 bases, and 21 bases lay outside the gene matches. Germline values: CDR1 WSHSY, CDR2 SAAADI. Here the CDR3 reads CASSESTVGSLLTGKQETQYF. CDR3 coding DNA: TGCGCCAGCAGTGAGTCGACGGTCGGGTCTCTACTGACAGGGAAGCAAGAGACCCAGTACTTC.

The gene calls are TRBV7-3 and TRBJ2-1, with 9 bases matching TRBD1. Trimming cost V 4 bases and J 4 bases; bases outside gene matches: 5. Germline V gene sequence: CDR1 SGHTA, CDR2 FQGTGA. CDR3 length: 15 amino acids. As DNA, the CDR3 is TGTGCCAGCAGCTATAACAGGGGGCCATACAATGAGCAGTTCTTC. Protein: CASSYNRGPYNEQFF.

V usage is TRBV30 and J usage is TRBJ1-5, with D perhaps matching TRBD1 (5 bases). Germline V gene sequence: CDR1 GTSNPN, CDR2 SVGIG (reference sequence). V lost 2 bases to trimming and J lost 3 bases, with 14 bases between them. CDR3 length: 15 residues. CDR3 region: CAWSTAGELNQPQHF. CDR3 sequence (DNA): TGTGCCTGGAGTACCGCGGGGGAACTCAATCAGCCCCAGCATTTT.

V is TRBV5-4 and J is TRBJ2-5; TRBD1 is a possible D gene (5 bases). The CDR3 runs to 16 residues. Germline CDR1 is SGHNT and CDR2 is YYREEE (reference sequence). V lost 3 bases, J lost 4 bases, and 19 bases lay in between. CDR3: CASSSAPPKTVETQYF. CDR3 bases: TGTGCCAGCAGCTCCGCCCCCCCGAAGACAGTAGAGACCCAGTACTTC.

The rearrangement joins TRBV5-4 to TRBJ2-5; D uncertain. This CDR3 is built from 13 residues. From germline, CDR1 is SGHNT and CDR2 YYREEE (reference sequence). V was shortened by 1 base and J by 5 bases, with 9 bases between the two germline ends. The CDR3 here is CASSLYIEETQYF. The CDR3, as DNA: TGTGCCAGCAGCTTGTATATTGAGGAGACCCAGTACTTC.

This clone was observed a single time. The rearrangement uses TRBV12-5 and TRBJ1-2; D is ambiguous. The CDR3 is 13 amino acids. Per the germline V gene, CDR1 is LGHNT and CDR2 is FRNRAP. The V gene lost 1 base and the J gene lost 5 bases, with 8 bases spanning the gap. The CDR3 loop reads CASGLANRYGYTF. Written as DNA, the CDR3 is TGTGCTAGTGGTTTGGCCAACAGATATGGCTACACCTTC.

The J gene is TRBJ2-1, the V gene TRBV11-2; 12 bases match TRBD1. The germline CDR1 and CDR2 sequences are SGHAT and FQNNGV. The CDR3 extends over 17 amino acids. V was pared by 5 bases and J by 2 bases, with 7 bases of the junction left unmatched. CDR3 nucleotide sequence: TGTGCCAGCAGCATCGGGACAGGGGGCCCAACCTACAATGAGCAGTTCTTC. Protein sequence: CASSIGTGGPTYNEQFF.

This clone was counted only a few times. The V and J genes are TRBV11-2 and TRBJ2-2; TRBD1 aligns across 8 bases. Germline V gene sequence: CDR1 SGHAT, CDR2 FQNNGV. Trimming took 2 bases from V and 4 from J; bases not matched to a gene: 3. The CDR3 runs 15 residues. Written as DNA, the CDR3 is TGTGCCAGCAGCTTATCAGGGGGCAGCACCGGGGAGCTGTTTTTT. It translates to CASSLSGGSTGELFF.

This clone was recorded only once. The chain has TRBV4-1 and TRBJ1-5, with D unclear. The V gene lost 0 bases and the J gene lost 3 bases, with 15 bases spanning the gap. Germline V CDR1 and CDR2: MGHRA, YSYEKL. The CDR3 totals 17 residues. For the CDR3, the DNA is TGCGCCAGCAGCCAAGAGGTCTCAGGACTCCCCAATCAGCCCCAGCATTTT. It translates to CASSQEVSGLPNQPQHF.

The chain joins TRBV2 to TRBJ2-7; a weak D match, TRBD1 (5 bases). CDR1 and CDR2 from the germline V gene are SNHLY and FYNNEI. The CDR3 runs 16 residues. The V gene lost 2 bases and the J gene lost 3 bases, with 17 bases spanning the gap. The CDR3 DNA follows: TGTGCCAGCAGTGAACCTGGGGCCATTCCGGGCTACGAGCAGTACGTC. Its protein product is CASSEPGAIPGYEQYV.

This clone was seen a few times. The gene calls are TRBV5-1 and TRBJ2-7; D may be TRBD2 (6 bases). Germline V lookup: CDR1 SGHRS, CDR2 YFSETQ. V lost 0 bases and J 5 bases, leaving 9 bases between the germline ends. This CDR3 comprises 13 residues. In nucleotides, the CDR3 is TGCGCCAGCAGCTTGGTAGGGAGGAACGAGCAGTACTTC. Its translation is CASSLVGRNEQYF. The whole variable domain, remainder taken from reference TRBV5-1 and TRBJ2-7, is KAGVTQTPRYLIKTRGQQVTLSCSPISGHRSVSWYQQTPGQGLQFLFEYFSETQRNKGNFPGRFSGRQFSNSRSEMNVSTLELGDSALYLCASSLVGRNEQYFGPGTRLTVT.

This rearrangement joins TRBV10-3 to TRBJ1-1, with D uncertain. The CDR3 sequence is 14 residues long. The ends were cut back, 8 bases at V and 1 base at J, with 14 bases in the middle. Per the germline V gene, CDR1 is ENHRY and CDR2 is SYGVKD. CDR3 coding DNA: TGTGCCATCCGAGCACGGCAGGAGAACACTGAAGCTTTCTTT. Protein sequence: CAIRARQENTEAFF.

The genes are TRBV9 and TRBJ2-3; tentative D call: TRBD1 (7 bases). Germline assignment: CDR1 SGDLS and CDR2 YYNGEE. The V gene lost 7 bases and the J gene lost 6 bases, with 9 bases spanning the gap. The CDR3 totals 11 residues. Here the CDR3 DNA reads TGTGCCAGCTCAGGGGGGGATACGCAGTATTTT. It translates to CASSGGDTQYF.

The chain links TRBV5-1 to TRBJ2-3; no definite D call. The ends were cut back, 2 bases at V and 2 bases at J, with 9 bases in the middle. The CDR3 totals 14 residues. Germline values: CDR1 SGHRS, CDR2 YFSETQ. Written as DNA, the CDR3 is TGCGCCAGCAGCTTCCGCCCTACCACAGATACGCAGTATTTT. Encoded protein: CASSFRPTTDTQYF.

The CDR3 DNA sequence: TGTGCCACCAGTGATTTGGGGGGCCCTGTAGCTGAAGCTTTCTTT. This gives the protein CATSDLGGPVAEAFF. The rearrangement joins TRBV24-1 to TRBJ1-1; possibly TRBD1 for D (6 bases). The CDR3 sequence is 15 residues long. V was shortened by 0 bases and J by 6 bases, with 13 bases between the two germline ends. Per the germline V gene, CDR1 is KGHDR and CDR2 is SFDVKD.

This chain connects TRBV2 to TRBJ1-6; D not resolved. Per germline, CDR1 SNHLY and CDR2 FYNNEI. Trimming stripped 8 bases from V and 7 bases from J, with 12 bases between. The CDR3 loop spans 13 amino acids. This CDR3 is CASVREGNSPLHF. The CDR3 nucleotides are TGTGCCAGCGTCCGGGAAGGCAATTCACCCCTCCACTTT.

This clone turned up a few times. V gene TRBV18 combines with J gene TRBJ1-3; maybe TRBD1 (6 bases). There are 15 residues in the CDR3. V was pared by 3 bases and J by 7 bases, with 16 bases between. Germline values: CDR1 KGHSH, CDR2 LQKENI. This CDR3 is CASSPETGHRNTIYF. The DNA of the CDR3 is TGTGCCAGCTCACCTGAGACAGGCCATCGGAACACCATATATTTT. Full variable domain (missing parts from reference TRBV18 and TRBJ1-3): NAGVMQNPRHLVRRRGQEARLRCSPMKGHSHVYWYRQLPEEGLKFMVYLQKENIIDESGMPKERFSAEFPKEGPSILRIQQVVRGDSAAYFCASSPETGHRNTIYFGEGSWLTVV.

The chain combines TRBV2 with TRBJ2-2; 7 bases line up with TRBD1. CDR3 length: 14 amino acids. CDR1 is SNHLY, CDR2 FYNNEI, per germline. V dropped 6 bases and J dropped 5; count of bases not matched to a gene: 6. CDR3 amino acids: CASRYNRGTGELFF. For the CDR3, the DNA is TGTGCCAGCAGATACAACAGGGGTACCGGGGAGCTGTTTTTT.

V is TRBV12-3 or TRBV12-4 and J is TRBJ1-2; D may be TRBD1 (5 bases). The CDR3 extends over 13 amino acids. Trimming took 2 bases from V and 7 from J, leaving 11 bases between them. CDR3 amino acids: CASSLRSGIGYTF. DNA for the CDR3: TGTGCCAGCAGTTTAAGGTCAGGGATTGGCTACACCTTC.